This record looks at one T cell receptor (beta chain) sequence and its context. V lost 2 bases and J 3 bases, leaving 5 bases between the germline ends. CDR3 length: 13 residues. Germline V gene lookup returns CDR1 LGHNA and CDR2 YSLEER. As originally analysed: Amplification from reference gene primers served as the basis for estimated nucleated cell counts. TCRdb keeps only in-frame clones here, not all; method: immunoSEQ multiplex PCR. That table supplies the V and J calls and clone size; D and trimming were determined from the DNA. The data show about 81,000 clones, about 96% seen once. The sample originates from a study of blood T cell repertoires in COVID-19. Across the study: The origin of the acute and convalescent COVID-19 samples was the United States, Italy and Spain. In each case, the material was cDNA or gDNA derived from T cells, B-cell-depleted T cells, or PBMCs.

The source material was peripheral blood. The chain links TRBV4-3 to TRBJ1-5; no firm D call. This receptor was taken from a human donor with active COVID-19. The donor label of this sample is uncertain. CDR3 coding DNA: TGCGCCAGCAGCCAACTACCCAATCAGCCCCAGCATTTT. It is translated as CASSQLPNQPQHF.